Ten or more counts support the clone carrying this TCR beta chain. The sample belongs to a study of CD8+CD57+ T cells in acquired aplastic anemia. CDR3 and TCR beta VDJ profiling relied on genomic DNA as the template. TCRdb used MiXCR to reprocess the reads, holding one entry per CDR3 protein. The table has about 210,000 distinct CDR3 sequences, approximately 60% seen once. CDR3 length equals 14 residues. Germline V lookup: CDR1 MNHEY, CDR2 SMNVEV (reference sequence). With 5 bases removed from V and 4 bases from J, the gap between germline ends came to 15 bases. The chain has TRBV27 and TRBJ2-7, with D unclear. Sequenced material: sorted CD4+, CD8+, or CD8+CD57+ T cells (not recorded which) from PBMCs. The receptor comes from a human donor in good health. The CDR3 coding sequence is TGTGCCAGCAGTCCTCACTCCACAGCGTACGAGCAGTACTTC. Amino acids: CASSPHSTAYEQYF.